This T cell receptor beta chain is from a study of shared clonotypes between healthy human individuals. Trimming removed 1 base from V and 0 bases from J, with 11 bases in between. This CDR3 is built from 16 residues. Germline loops: CDR1 PRHDT, CDR2 FYEKMQ (reference sequence). Study-wide results and limits: Larger estimated richness was generally recorded for naive subsets relative to memory subsets. The study found lower generation probabilities in non-shared clonotypes than in those shared by all four donors.

Repertoires were generated with immunoSEQ multiplex PCR, while TCRdb's copy carries only in-frame clones and drops some. Altogether approximately 620,000 clones are present, almost 97% being singletons, with the ten largest covering around 0.058%. Concerning this clone: Its target is unknown.

The chain combines TRBV13 with TRBJ2-3; D is perhaps TRBD2 (5 bases). The source is a woman in her twenties or thirties in good health. The specimen was naive CD4+ T cells sorted from blood. Subset of the sample: CD45RA+ positively selected. This chain's CDR3 is CASSLEARASTDTQYF. The CDR3 DNA sequence: TGTGCCAGCAGCTTAGAGGCGCGGGCTAGCACAGATACGCAGTATTTT.